The rows below give T cell receptor beta chains drawn from one sample of a study of cytomegalovirus exposure and HLA in healthy donors. Assay used: immunoSEQ multiplex PCR; TCRdb lists only in-frame clones, some missing. This table has around 120,000 clones, over 65% appearing once. The sample comprised PBMCs. The receptors come from a man younger than 35 in good health and CMV-seronegative. CDR3s include the opening cysteine and the closing phenylalanine or tryptophan. A D gene is named only where the DNA matches it firmly. Expanded clones get a size class; other rows say once, few or many, or leave the size out.

V gene: TRBV6-4; clone size: -; D gene: -; J gene: TRBJ1-6; CDR3 DNA: TGTGCCAGCAGAGTCGGGGGGGCCGCCTATAATTCACCCCTCCACTTT; CDR3 protein: CASRVGGAAYNSPLHF
V gene: TRBV5-1; clone size: -; D gene: TRBD1; J gene: TRBJ1-4; CDR3 DNA: TGCGCCAGCAGCCCGACGAGAGGGGGCAATGAAAAACTGTTTTTT; CDR3 protein: CASSPTRGGNEKLFF
V gene: TRBV2; clone size: -; D gene: -; J gene: TRBJ1-5; CDR3 DNA: TGTGCCAGCAAGGAGGGGAACGTTAATCGGCCCCAGCATTTT; CDR3 protein: CASKEGNVNRPQHF
V gene: TRBV6-4; clone size: many; D gene: -; J gene: TRBJ2-1; CDR3 DNA: TGTGCCAGCAGTGACTCGAGTGGGGCGGATGAGCAGTTCTTC; CDR3 protein: CASSDSSGADEQFF
V gene: TRBV6-6; clone size: -; D gene: TRBD2; J gene: TRBJ2-7; CDR3 DNA: TGTGCCAGCAGTTGGCGGACTAGCGGGCGCACCTACGAGCAGTACTTC; CDR3 protein: CASSWRTSGRTYEQYF
V gene: TRBV6-5; clone size: -; D gene: -; J gene: TRBJ2-3; CDR3 DNA: TGTGCCACATCGACAACTTTTAGCACAGATACGCAGTATTTT; CDR3 protein: CATSTTFSTDTQYF
V gene: TRBV7-6; clone size: -; D gene: -; J gene: TRBJ2-7; CDR3 DNA: TGTGCCAGCAGGAGGCAACTTCAGAGCTCCTCTGAGCAGTACTTC; CDR3 protein: CASRRQLQSSSEQYF
V gene: TRBV6-5; clone size: -; D gene: TRBD1; J gene: TRBJ1-1; CDR3 DNA: TGTGCCAGCAGTTCGACAGGGGTGAACACTGAAGCTTTCTTT; CDR3 protein: CASSSTGVNTEAFF
V gene: TRBV25-1; clone size: -; D gene: TRBD2; J gene: TRBJ2-2; CDR3 DNA: TGTGCCAGCAGTGAGTCGACTAGCGGTAACACCGGGGAGCTGTTTTTT; CDR3 protein: CASSESTSGNTGELFF
V gene: TRBV6-6; clone size: -; D gene: TRBD1; J gene: TRBJ1-1; CDR3 DNA: TGTGCCAGCAGGGGGACAGGGCAGAACACTGAAGCTTTCTTT; CDR3 protein: CASRGTGQNTEAFF
V gene: TRBV6-5; clone size: -; D gene: TRBD1; J gene: TRBJ1-3; CDR3 DNA: TGTGCCAGCACCCCGGACAGGAGCTCTGGAAACACCATATATTTT; CDR3 protein: CASTPDRSSGNTIYF
V gene: TRBV7-3; clone size: -; D gene: -; J gene: TRBJ2-2; CDR3 DNA: TGTGCCAGCAGCTTAACGTCGTGGGCTAGCGTAAACACCGGGGAGCTGTTTTTT; CDR3 protein: CASSLTSWASVNTGELFF
V gene: TRBV7-8; clone size: once; D gene: TRBD2; J gene: TRBJ2-7; CDR3 DNA: TGTGCCAGCAGCTTAGACGTAGGACTAGCGGGGCTGGGGGAGCAGTACTTC; CDR3 protein: CASSLDVGLAGLGEQYF
V gene: TRBV5-4; clone size: -; D gene: TRBD1; J gene: TRBJ2-1; CDR3 DNA: TGTGCCAGCAGCCTCGACAGGGACAATGAGCAGTTCTTC; CDR3 protein: CASSLDRDNEQFF
V gene: TRBV27; clone size: -; D gene: TRBD2; J gene: TRBJ2-7; CDR3 DNA: TGTGCCAGCAGTTTAGGAGCCAGCGGGGGGCCCTTGAGACAGTACTTC; CDR3 protein: CASSLGASGGPLRQYF
V gene: TRBV6-1; clone size: -; D gene: TRBD2; J gene: TRBJ2-1; CDR3 DNA: TGTGCCAGCAGTGATTCCGGGGGGGCGTACAACAATGAGCAGTTCTTC; CDR3 protein: CASSDSGGAYNNEQFF
V gene: TRBV7-8; clone size: -; D gene: -; J gene: TRBJ2-3; CDR3 DNA: TGTGCCAGCAGCTTAGCTCAGGACACAGATACGCAGTATTTT; CDR3 protein: CASSLAQDTDTQYF
V gene: TRBV5-1; clone size: -; D gene: -; J gene: TRBJ1-6; CDR3 DNA: TGCGCCAGCAGCTTAAGTAAACTGGATTCACCCCTCCACTTT; CDR3 protein: CASSLSKLDSPLHF
V gene: TRBV4-1; clone size: -; D gene: -; J gene: TRBJ1-1; CDR3 DNA: TGCGCCAGCAGCCAACCACGGGAGAACACTGAAGCTTTCTTT; CDR3 protein: CASSQPRENTEAFF
V gene: TRBV5-1; clone size: -; D gene: -; J gene: TRBJ2-3; CDR3 DNA: TGCGCCAGCAGCCCTACAGGGAATACGCAGTATTTT; CDR3 protein: CASSPTGNTQYF
V gene: TRBV5-4; clone size: -; D gene: -; J gene: TRBJ2-5; CDR3 DNA: TGTGCCAGCAGCTCCGGGGACTGTCAGAAGACCCAGTACTTC; CDR3 protein: CASSSGDCQKTQYF
V gene: TRBV5-4; clone size: -; D gene: TRBD2; J gene: TRBJ2-3; CDR3 DNA: TGTGCCAGCAGCTTGTTGGGACTAGCGGGGGGTTTGGCAGATACGCAGTATTTT; CDR3 protein: CASSLLGLAGGLADTQYF
V gene: TRBV19; clone size: -; D gene: -; J gene: TRBJ1-2; CDR3 DNA: TGTGCCGTTGGGGGGGGGCCGTATGGAGGCTACACCTTC; CDR3 protein: CAVGGGPYGGYTF
V gene: TRBV15; clone size: -; D gene: TRBD1; J gene: TRBJ1-1; CDR3 DNA: TGTGCCACCAGCACCCAGGGGGTAGCCACTGAAGCTTTCTTT; CDR3 protein: CATSTQGVATEAFF
V gene: TRBV10-3; clone size: -; D gene: -; J gene: TRBJ1-1; CDR3 DNA: TGTGCCATCAGTGAGCGGGGAAACACTGAAGCTTTCTTT; CDR3 protein: CAISERGNTEAFF
V gene: TRBV19; clone size: -; D gene: TRBD1; J gene: TRBJ1-5; CDR3 DNA: TGTGCCAGTAGTCCTTGGGGACAGGGACAGCAGCCCCAGCATTTT; CDR3 protein: CASSPWGQGQQPQHF
V gene: TRBV10-1; clone size: -; D gene: -; J gene: TRBJ2-1; CDR3 DNA: TGCGCCAGCAGTAGCTTGAGGGGGTTTGAGCAGTTCTTC; CDR3 protein: CASSSLRGFEQFF
V gene: TRBV27; clone size: once; D gene: TRBD2; J gene: TRBJ2-3; CDR3 DNA: TGTGCCAGCAGTTTATCGGCTAGCGGGGGGGGTGAGGATACGCAGTATTTT; CDR3 protein: CASSLSASGGGEDTQYF
V gene: TRBV10-3; clone size: -; D gene: -; J gene: TRBJ1-5; CDR3 DNA: TGTGCCATCAGTGAGGAATATGGGCCTAATCAGCCCCAGCATTTT; CDR3 protein: CAISEEYGPNQPQHF
V gene: TRBV5-1; clone size: -; D gene: -; J gene: TRBJ1-5; CDR3 DNA: TGCGCCAGCAGCCGCGGGACCCTAGGGGAGCCCCAGCATTTT; CDR3 protein: CASSRGTLGEPQHF
V gene: TRBV6-5; clone size: -; D gene: TRBD1; J gene: TRBJ2-7; CDR3 DNA: TGTGCCAGCAGCAAGACCGGGACAGGGAGCCACGAGCAGTACTTC; CDR3 protein: CASSKTGTGSHEQYF
V gene: TRBV21-1; clone size: -; D gene: -; J gene: TRBJ1-3; CDR3 DNA: TGTGCCAGCAGATCGGACACCGCCTCTGGAAACACCATATATTTT; CDR3 protein: CASRSDTASGNTIYF
V gene: TRBV19; clone size: -; D gene: TRBD1; J gene: TRBJ1-6; CDR3 DNA: TGTGCCAGTAGTATCTCGACAGGGGAGGACTATAATTCACCCCTCCACTTT; CDR3 protein: CASSISTGEDYNSPLHF
V gene: TRBV7-9; clone size: -; D gene: -; J gene: TRBJ2-3; CDR3 DNA: TGTGCCAGCAGCTTCGGGGACATCACAGATACGCAGTATTTT; CDR3 protein: CASSFGDITDTQYF
V gene: TRBV7-2; clone size: -; D gene: TRBD1; J gene: TRBJ1-6; CDR3 DNA: TGTGCCAGCAGCTTAGCTGGGACAGGGAGGTCCTATAATTCACCCCTCCACTTT; CDR3 protein: CASSLAGTGRSYNSPLHF
V gene: TRBV7-3; clone size: -; D gene: -; J gene: TRBJ2-3; CDR3 DNA: TGTGCCAGCAGCCCTCAGGGCCGAACCGACACAGATACGCAGTATTTT; CDR3 protein: CASSPQGRTDTDTQYF
V gene: TRBV9; clone size: -; D gene: -; J gene: TRBJ2-3; CDR3 DNA: TGTGCCAGCAGCCCCAGTGGGAGCGAGAATACGCAGTATTTT; CDR3 protein: CASSPSGSENTQYF
V gene: TRBV27; clone size: -; D gene: TRBD1; J gene: TRBJ1-5; CDR3 DNA: TGTGCCAGCAGTTTAGGGACAGGGGTCTTCAATCAGCCCCAGCATTTT; CDR3 protein: CASSLGTGVFNQPQHF
V gene: TRBV5-6; clone size: -; D gene: -; J gene: TRBJ1-6; CDR3 DNA: TGTGCCAGCAGCTTGTCGCGGGGAGGCTCACCCCTCCACTTT; CDR3 protein: CASSLSRGGSPLHF
V gene: TRBV2; clone size: -; D gene: TRBD2; J gene: TRBJ2-1; CDR3 DNA: TGTGCCAGCAGCTCTCGGGGGGGGACCTCCTACAATGAGCAGTTCTTC; CDR3 protein: CASSSRGGTSYNEQFF
V gene: TRBV23-1; clone size: -; D gene: TRBD2; J gene: TRBJ2-2; CDR3 DNA: TGCGCCAGCAGGCACCTTTGGGGCTATAGGACTAGCGGGGGTATACACACCGGGGAGCTGTTTTTT; CDR3 protein: CASRHLWGYRTSGGIHTGELFF
V gene: TRBV7-9; clone size: few; D gene: -; J gene: TRBJ1-1; CDR3 DNA: TGTGCCAGCAGCTTAGGGCAACAGGGGAACACTGAAGCTTTCTTT; CDR3 protein: CASSLGQQGNTEAFF
V gene: TRBV4-1; clone size: -; D gene: -; J gene: TRBJ1-2; CDR3 DNA: TGCGCCAGCAGCCAAGGGGGGACTCTAGGTTGGGACTATGGCTACACCTTC; CDR3 protein: CASSQGGTLGWDYGYTF
V gene: TRBV19; clone size: -; D gene: TRBD1; J gene: TRBJ1-2; CDR3 DNA: TGTGCCAGTAGTATCAACCGACAGGGACTCTATGGCTACACCTTC; CDR3 protein: CASSINRQGLYGYTF
V gene: TRBV19; clone size: -; D gene: -; J gene: TRBJ1-1; CDR3 DNA: TGTGCCAGTAGTATACAGGGAACTGAAGCTTTCTTT; CDR3 protein: CASSIQGTEAFF
V gene: TRBV5-1; clone size: -; D gene: -; J gene: TRBJ1-1; CDR3 DNA: TGCGCCAGCAGCTTGACAGGGCCAAACACTGAAGCTTTCTTT; CDR3 protein: CASSLTGPNTEAFF
V gene: TRBV7-8; clone size: -; D gene: -; J gene: TRBJ1-1; CDR3 DNA: TGTGCCAGCAGCTTAGGAGGGAGAGGGACTGAAGCTTTCTTT; CDR3 protein: CASSLGGRGTEAFF
V gene: TRBV9; clone size: -; D gene: -; J gene: TRBJ2-5; CDR3 DNA: TGTGCCAGCAGCGTAGGTAGAGGTGGTGGGACCCAGTACTTC; CDR3 protein: CASSVGRGGGTQYF
V gene: TRBV29-1; clone size: -; D gene: TRBD2; J gene: TRBJ2-1; CDR3 DNA: TGCAGCTACAAGTCGGGGGGTCTCAATGAGCAGTTCTTC; CDR3 protein: CSYKSGGLNEQFF
V gene: TRBV5-1; clone size: -; D gene: TRBD1; J gene: TRBJ1-2; CDR3 DNA: TGCGCCAGCAGCCCCGGGCAGGGGGCATACTATGGCTACACCTTC; CDR3 protein: CASSPGQGAYYGYTF
V gene: TRBV5-6; clone size: -; D gene: TRBD1; J gene: TRBJ1-1; CDR3 DNA: TGTGCCAGCAGACTCGCAGGGGGCTTCACTGAAGCTTTCTTT; CDR3 protein: CASRLAGGFTEAFF
V gene: TRBV9; clone size: -; D gene: TRBD2; J gene: TRBJ2-3; CDR3 DNA: TGTGCCAGCAGCGTAGCGGGGGGGCGGGCAGATACGCAGTATTTT; CDR3 protein: CASSVAGGRADTQYF
V gene: TRBV7-6; clone size: few; D gene: TRBD1; J gene: TRBJ2-5; CDR3 DNA: TGTGCCAGCAGCCTCGGGACAGGGGGACAGACCCAGTACTTC; CDR3 protein: CASSLGTGGQTQYF
V gene: TRBV10-3; clone size: -; D gene: -; J gene: TRBJ1-1; CDR3 DNA: TGTGCCACCAGTACAACAGGAACCCCTGAAGCTTTCTTT; CDR3 protein: CATSTTGTPEAFF
V gene: TRBV7-9; clone size: few; D gene: TRBD1; J gene: TRBJ2-7; CDR3 DNA: TGTTCCAGCAGCTTAGGCTCCGGGACAGGGGAATTC; CDR3 protein: CSSSLGSGTGEF